The next 19 T cell receptor beta chains were all read from a single sample in a study of breast tumors, draining lymph nodes, adjacent tissues. Using its own MiXCR run on the multiplex PCR reads, TCRdb lists one record per CDR3 protein. Of more than 15,000 distinct CDR3 sequences detected, about 64% appear once; the ten largest clones hold approximately 21%. The sample comprised tumor-adjacent breast tissue. The receptors derive from a female donor with breast cancer. Some clones in this sample may be carry-over from other donors' samples.

The rearrangement joins TRBV6-4 to TRBJ1-2, with D perhaps matching TRBD1 (5 bases). CDR3 size: 14 residues. Deletions cut 4 bases from V and 2 bases from J, with 11 bases between. Germline loops: CDR1 MRHNA, CDR2 SNTAGT. CDR3 loop: CASSAGGVNYGYTF. As DNA, the CDR3 is TGTGCCAGCAGTGCCGGAGGGGTAAACTATGGCTACACCTTC.

This clonotype came up many times. The genes are TRBV5-6 and TRBJ2-2, with 9 bases that match TRBD1. The V gene end was trimmed by 5 bases and the J gene end by 7 bases; junction bases not matched to a gene: 9. The CDR3 covers 15 residues. Germline CDR1 is SGHDT and CDR2 is YYEEEE. This CDR3 reads CASRLWDRDGGELFF. As DNA, the CDR3 is TGTGCCAGCAGATTGTGGGACAGGGACGGCGGGGAGCTGTTTTTT.

The chain uses TRBV3-1 and TRBJ2-7, with D uncertain. Deletions cut 4 bases from V and 4 bases from J, with 14 bases between. CDR3 length: 14 amino acids. Germline V lookup: CDR1 LGHDT, CDR2 YNNKEL (reference sequence). The CDR3: CASSPMWGLYEQYF. The DNA of the CDR3 is TGTGCCAGCAGCCCCATGTGGGGTTTGTACGAGCAGTACTTC.

This clonotype has ten or more counts. Being one base from a much bigger clone, this may be a read error. The chain couples TRBV20-1 to TRBJ1-2, with 8 bases aligning to TRBD1. The CDR3 is made up of 12 amino acids. Germline lookup yields CDR1 DFQATT and CDR2 SNEGSKA (reference sequence). The CDR3 protein is CSALTGGNGSTF. In DNA form, the CDR3 reads TGCAGTGCTCTTACAGGGGGGAACGGCTCCACCTTC.

A remark on this clonotype: In this CDR3 the conserved last residue, phenylalanine or tryptophan, is missing, so a read error is likely. No DNA is shown, since the ends of the CDR3 on it are uncertain; the CDR3 is the one TCRdb lists. The chain carries TRBV2 and TRBJ1-2. The germline V gene has CDR1 SNHLY and CDR2 FYNNEI. Ends included, the CDR3 has 14 residues. The CDR3 loop reads CASSEGLLNYGYPL.

This clonotype is medium-sized within its sample. This chain connects TRBV6-1 to TRBJ1-5, with D hard to call. The V end was cut by 1 base, the J end by 2 bases, with 12 bases between. This CDR3 is built from 16 residues. Per germline, CDR1 MNHNS and CDR2 SASEGT. CDR3 amino acids: CASSEGPTSGNQPQHF. Here the CDR3 DNA reads TGTGCCAGCAGTGAAGGGCCGACATCGGGCAATCAGCCCCAGCATTTT.

This clonotype was seen at least ten times. The rearrangement uses TRBV12-3 or TRBV12-4 and TRBJ1-1, with D maybe TRBD1 (6 bases). V was clipped by 5 bases and J by 5 bases, with 12 bases between them. The length of the CDR3 is 13 residues. The CDR3 reads CASSIRGNTEAFF. In DNA, the CDR3 is TGTGCCAGCAGTATCAGGGGCAATACTGAAGCTTTCTTT.

By sample share, this clonotype is medium-sized. The chain has TRBV6-2 or TRBV6-3 and TRBJ2-7, with 7 bases matching TRBD1. Germline assignment: CDR1 MNHEY and CDR2 SVGEGT. This CDR3 has 14 residues. With 2 bases clipped from V and 2 bases from J, the junction kept 3 bases outside the gene matches. The CDR3 reads CASSYGQATYEQYF. The CDR3 DNA reads TGTGCCAGCAGTTACGGACAGGCCACCTACGAGCAGTACTTC.

Comment on this clonotype: The CDR3 carries no conserved terminal phenylalanine or tryptophan, so it likely arises from a read error. This chain connects TRBV7-9 to TRBJ1-4, with 9 bases identical to TRBD1. Germline CDR1 and CDR2: SEHNR and FQNEAQ (reference sequence). Trimming removed 4 bases from V and 8 bases from J; junction bases left unmatched: 5. CDR3 length: 14 amino acids. The DNA for the CDR3 is TGTGCCAGCAGCTCTACAGGGGGCGGGGAAAAACTGTTTCTT. Amino acids: CASSSTGGGEKLFL.

The gene calls are TRBV9 and TRBJ1-3; 8 bases line up with TRBD1. V was clipped by 3 bases and J by 4 bases; unmatched bases: 6. CDR1 SGDLS and CDR2 YYNGEE come from the germline V gene. The CDR3 is 15 residues long. CDR3 sequence reads: CASSAMTGEGNTIYF. The CDR3 bases are TGTGCCAGCAGCGCGATGACAGGGGAGGGAAACACCATATATTTT.

V gene TRBV19 combines with J gene TRBJ2-7; D gene unclear. Germline CDR1 is LNHDA and CDR2 is SQIVND (reference sequence). CDR3 length: 14 residues. V gave up 3 bases and J gave up 3 bases, with 12 bases separating them. The CDR3 protein is CASSIGSGGYEQYF. The DNA for the CDR3 is TGTGCCAGTAGTATCGGCTCAGGTGGCTACGAGCAGTACTTC.

About this clonotype: At one boundary the junction diverges from the germline segment, which might be a read error. V is TRBV12-3 or TRBV12-4 and J is TRBJ1-2; possible D gene TRBD1, 6 bases. The length of the CDR3 is 14 residues. CDR3 nucleotides: TGTGCCAGCAGTCCCGGACAGTTTAACTATGGCCACACCTTC. It translates to CASSPGQFNYGHTF.

The chain combines TRBV18 with TRBJ2-5; D is perhaps TRBD2 (6 bases). The germline gives CDR1 KGHSH, CDR2 LQKENI. V lost 2 bases and J lost 3, with 13 bases in between. The CDR3 sequence is 15 residues long. Here the CDR3 DNA reads TGTGCCAGCTCACCAAACGCGGGAACCAAAGAGACCCAGTACTTC. It yields the protein CASSPNAGTKETQYF.

The V gene is TRBV12-3 or TRBV12-4, the J gene TRBJ1-5; D possibly corresponds to TRBD1 (5 bases). The CDR3 extends over 15 amino acids. V dropped 3 bases and J dropped 4 bases, with 13 bases sitting between them. The CDR3 region is CASSFNRGGNQPQHF. In DNA form, the CDR3 reads TGTGCCAGCAGTTTTAATAGGGGCGGGAATCAGCCCCAGCATTTT.

V usage is TRBV20-1 and J usage is TRBJ2-7; TRBD1 aligns across 9 bases. Germline V gene data show CDR1 as DFQATT and CDR2 as SNEGSKA (reference sequence). J lost 1 base, V lost 5 bases, and 6 bases had no gene match. The CDR3 totals 14 residues. CDR3 DNA: TGCAGTGCTTCCGGGACAGGGTATTCCTACGAGCAGTACGTC. This encodes CSASGTGYSYEQYV.

In this sample, this clonotype turned up many times. J is TRBJ1-1 and V is TRBV20-1; D is unresolved. The CDR3 runs 10 residues. V lost 6 bases to trimming and J lost 6 bases, with 8 bases between them. Per the germline V gene, CDR1 is DFQATT and CDR2 is SNEGSKA (reference sequence). The DNA of the CDR3 is TGCAGTGCAAGTAACGCTGAAGCTTTCTTT. Its translation: CSASNAEAFF.

The V and J genes are TRBV12-3 or TRBV12-4 and TRBJ2-2, with TRBD1 matching 8 bases. Germline trimming cut 6 bases from V and 8 bases from J; bases unmatched to any gene: 8. There are 14 residues in the CDR3. The CDR3 is CASRRQGTGGELFF. DNA of the CDR3: TGTGCCAGCAGGAGACAGGGGACTGGTGGGGAGCTGTTTTTT.

The chain recombines TRBV6-5 with TRBJ2-5; no firm D call. Per germline, CDR1 MNHEY and CDR2 SVGAGI. CDR3 length equals 16 residues. Trimming took off 2 bases at V and 0 bases at J, with 13 bases between the two ends. The CDR3 is CASSYQNSEYQETQYF. DNA for the CDR3: TGTGCCAGCAGTTACCAGAACTCAGAGTACCAAGAGACCCAGTACTTC.

The V gene is TRBV5-4, the J gene TRBJ2-7; D may correspond to TRBD1 or TRBD2 (5 bases each). The CDR3 covers 14 residues. The V and J ends lost 5 bases and 0 bases respectively, with 12 bases between them. The germline CDR1 and CDR2 sequences are SGHNT and YYREEE (reference sequence). The CDR3 region is CASSQGPNSYEQYV. The CDR3 nucleotides are TGTGCCAGCAGTCAGGGACCGAACTCCTACGAGCAGTACGTC.